This is a list of T cell receptor beta chains from one sample in a study of cytomegalovirus exposure and HLA in healthy donors. Libraries were prepared by immunoSEQ multiplex PCR; TCRdb keeps only in-frame clonotypes and omits some of them. The top ten hold under 5% of the sample, which has 90,000 to 95,000 clones, 78% seen once. The specimen sequenced was PBMCs. Source of these receptors: a male donor in good health and CMV-seropositive. CDR3s include the opening cysteine and the closing phenylalanine or tryptophan. The order of the fields is V gene, J gene, CDR3 protein.

V: TRBV28; J: TRBJ2-1; CDR3: CASSSPRQGSYNEQFF
V: TRBV15; J: TRBJ2-1; CDR3: CATSREGTRNEQFF
V: TRBV6-1; J: TRBJ2-6; CDR3: CASSDNSGANVLTF
V: TRBV27; J: TRBJ2-7; CDR3: CASRVTSGATYEQYF
V: TRBV29-1; J: TRBJ2-5; CDR3: CSFRVLETQYF
V: TRBV28; J: TRBJ1-1; CDR3: CASSVAAGQGWSEAFF
V: TRBV5-4; J: TRBJ1-4; CDR3: CASSSRTGENEKLFF
V: TRBV25-1; J: TRBJ1-4; CDR3: CASSYRATNEKLFF
V: TRBV10-3; J: TRBJ2-1; CDR3: CAITTGSSYNEQFF
V: TRBV5-1; J: TRBJ2-7; CDR3: CASSDRVGYEQYF
V: TRBV11-2; J: TRBJ2-6; CDR3: CASSGPGGVSSGANVLTF
V: TRBV5-1; J: TRBJ2-6; CDR3: CASSTGLAVDSGANVLTF
V: TRBV5-6; J: TRBJ1-2; CDR3: CASSLVQANYGYTF
V: TRBV6-5; J: TRBJ2-7; CDR3: CASSHPAGSSYEQYF
V: TRBV6-1; J: TRBJ2-3; CDR3: CASSDRRGRSDTQYF
V: TRBV19; J: TRBJ1-1; CDR3: CASSITSDNTEAFF
V: TRBV7-9; J: TRBJ2-7; CDR3: CASSPGYIHEQYF
V: TRBV30; J: TRBJ1-1; CDR3: CAWSVSGGEAFF
V: TRBV19; J: TRBJ2-1; CDR3: CASSAMGGAYNEQFF
V: TRBV6-4; J: TRBJ2-7; CDR3: CANDSGLAGGPYEQYF
V: TRBV6-1; J: TRBJ2-7; CDR3: CASTPFRQDNGEQYF
V: TRBV6-1; J: TRBJ1-5; CDR3: CASRVSQGAYQPQHF
V: TRBV4-2; J: TRBJ1-1; CDR3: CASSQDLGGTEAFF
V: TRBV5-6; J: TRBJ1-5; CDR3: CASSLSSVSWPQHF
V: TRBV5-1; J: TRBJ1-6; CDR3: CASSLDGTPNSPLHF
V: TRBV13; J: TRBJ1-2; CDR3: CASSLAGIQGYTF
V: TRBV6-4; J: TRBJ2-1; CDR3: CPSGFGRGPGGPDYNEQFF
V: TRBV5-4; J: TRBJ2-2; CDR3: CASSLAGGVTGELFF
V: TRBV2; J: TRBJ2-2; CDR3: CASTQANTGELFF
V: TRBV29-1; J: TRBJ2-7; CDR3: CSVGAIGGAYEQYF
V: TRBV4-1; J: TRBJ2-7; CDR3: CASSPTRLQNRGITYEQYF
V: TRBV19; J: TRBJ2-2; CDR3: CASSISGSASGELFF
V: TRBV20-1; J: TRBJ2-1; CDR3: CSALRGPEQFF
V: TRBV2; J: TRBJ2-5; CDR3: CASSQTGIETQYF
V: TRBV27; J: TRBJ2-1; CDR3: CASSLTALGGRRYNEQFF
V: TRBV9; J: TRBJ2-1; CDR3: CASSVGWDYFYNEQFF
V: TRBV6-6; J: TRBJ1-5; CDR3: CASRQDSNQPQHF
V: TRBV27; J: TRBJ1-1; CDR3: CASIARGIRTEAFF
V: TRBV5-5; J: TRBJ2-2; CDR3: CASSLVGLAGGSGELFF
V: TRBV9; J: TRBJ2-4; CDR3: CASPGRWGARQYF
V: TRBV5-5; J: TRBJ2-1; CDR3: CASRLTGGRYNEQFF
V: TRBV27; J: TRBJ2-7; CDR3: CASSNYLLAGDDEQYF
V: TRBV11-2; J: TRBJ2-5; CDR3: CASSLVRTTSRETQYF
V: TRBV19; J: TRBJ2-7; CDR3: CASIDRGKGEQYF
V: TRBV7-2; J: TRBJ1-2; CDR3: CASSLSPILTGDYGYTF
V: TRBV2; J: TRBJ2-1; CDR3: CASDGLAGGNEQFF
V: TRBV9; J: TRBJ2-2; CDR3: CASSVASTGELFF
V: TRBV19; J: TRBJ1-5; CDR3: CASSIEPGTGYESNQPQHF
V: TRBV19; J: TRBJ2-3; CDR3: CASSGPAGIGTQYF
V: TRBV6-1; J: TRBJ1-4; CDR3: CASIGEFRTNEKLFF